The 21 T cell receptor beta chains listed next were all sequenced from one sample in a study of shared clonotypes between healthy human individuals. TCRdb keeps only in-frame clones here, not all; method: immunoSEQ multiplex PCR. Of around 2.5 million clones listed, 90% to 95% are singletons. The material sequenced was naive CD4+ T cells from PBMCs. Subset here: CD45RA+ positively selected. The receptor source for this set is a man aged 18 to 29 in good health. Some clones in this sample may be carry-over from other donors' samples.

The chain uses TRBV29-1 and TRBJ2-3; 12 bases are shared with TRBD1. Germline loops: CDR1 SQVTM, CDR2 ANQGSEA. This CDR3 spans 14 amino acids. The trim removed 6 bases at V and 5 bases at J, leaving 6 bases unmatched. This chain's CDR3 is CSVGDRGRRDTQYF. The CDR3 DNA reads TGCAGCGTGGGGGACAGGGGGCGCAGAGATACGCAGTATTTT.

There are a few counts of this clone. The rearrangement links TRBV6-5 to TRBJ1-1; 9 positions agree with TRBD1. Germline assignment: CDR1 MNHEY and CDR2 SVGAGI. This CDR3 comprises 14 residues. V trimming: 0 bases; J trimming: 9 bases; junction bases outside the gene matches: 5. The CDR3 spells CASSYSRDRVKAFF. The CDR3 nucleotides are TGTGCCAGCAGTTACTCCCGGGACAGGGTTAAAGCTTTCTTT.

This clone has only one observation. The chain couples TRBV6-1 to TRBJ2-4; D unclear. The germline CDR1 and CDR2 sequences are MNHNS and SASEGT. The length of the CDR3 is 14 residues. Trimming pared 4 bases from V and 7 bases from J, leaving 14 bases between. CDR3 nucleotide sequence: TGTGCCAGCAGTGTGGGGAATCATGGGAACATTCAGTACTTC. Residues: CASSVGNHGNIQYF.

The V call is TRBV5-1, the J call TRBJ1-1; tentatively, D is TRBD1 (6 bases). Trimming took off 3 bases at V and 3 bases at J, with 15 bases between the two ends. The CDR3 is made up of 15 amino acids. CDR1 and CDR2 (germline): SGHRS, YFSETQ. DNA of the CDR3: TGCGCCAGCAGCTCGATGTCGGGGGGGCACACTGAAGCTTTCTTT. Its translation: CASSSMSGGHTEAFF.

The gene calls are TRBV15 and TRBJ2-1; D ambiguous. Germline-derived CDR1 and CDR2 are LNHNV and YYDKDF (reference sequence). The germline V and J ends were trimmed by 1 base and 4 bases, with 8 bases remaining between them. There are 14 residues in the CDR3. CDR3 nucleotide sequence: TGTGCCACCAGCAGAGTCTACAGATACAATGAGCAGTTCTTC. Translation gives CATSRVYRYNEQFF.

The chain is built from TRBV28 and TRBJ1-5, with a weak D call TRBD1 (5 bases). V lost 6 bases and J lost 3, with 9 bases in between. The germline CDR1 and CDR2 sequences are MDHEN and SYDVKM. The CDR3 spans 13 residues. The CDR3 here is CASRRGLNQPQHF. CDR3 DNA: TGTGCCAGCAGAAGGGGCCTCAATCAGCCCCAGCATTTT.

The genes are TRBV2 and TRBJ2-5; 10 nucleotides align to TRBD2. Gene TRBJ2-7 matches the end of the DNA better, so the J call may be wrong. From germline, CDR1 is SNHLY and CDR2 FYNNEI. This CDR3 comprises 16 residues. As DNA, the CDR3 is TGTGCCAGCAGCGGACTTCGGGCTAGCGGGAGCGGCGAGCAGTACTTC. The encoded protein is CASSGLRASGSGEQYF.

V gene TRBV7-3 combines with J gene TRBJ2-7; D unresolved. Trimming removed 1 base from V and 5 bases from J, with 12 bases in between. This CDR3 comprises 14 residues. Germline loops: CDR1 SGHTA, CDR2 FQGTGA. The CDR3 DNA is TGTGCCAGCAGCTTAATGGTGGGTCAGCACGAGCAGTACTTC. Its protein is CASSLMVGQHEQYF.

V gene TRBV6-6 combines with J gene TRBJ1-2, with a tentative D call TRBD1 (6 bases). This CDR3 is built from 15 residues. Germline CDR1 reads MNHNY; CDR2 reads SVGAGI (reference sequence). V was pared by 4 bases and J by 4 bases, with 16 bases between. CDR3 amino acids: CASSSKTGRSYGYTF. CDR3 sequence (DNA): TGTGCCAGCAGTTCGAAAACAGGGAGGAGCTATGGCTACACCTTC.

The rearrangement uses TRBV2 and TRBJ2-3; tentative D call: TRBD1 (6 bases). The ends were cut back, 6 bases at V and 1 base at J, with 11 bases in the middle. The germline V gene has CDR1 SNHLY and CDR2 FYNNEI. The CDR3 consists of 14 residues. The CDR3 DNA follows: TGTGCCAGCAGGGAACGGACAGGCACAGATACGCAGTATTTT. It specifies CASRERTGTDTQYF.

This clone has only one observation. Other DNA sequences in this specimen translate into the identical CDR3. This chain uses TRBV7-9 with TRBJ2-7; no clear D. Germline lookup yields CDR1 SEHNR and CDR2 FQNEAQ (reference sequence). The V gene lost 1 base and the J gene lost 3 bases, with 7 bases spanning the gap. There are 13 residues in the CDR3. CDR3 sequence: CASSLGTIYEQYF. The CDR3 DNA sequence: TGTGCCAGCAGCTTAGGAACAATCTACGAGCAGTACTTC.

This clone came up once. This chain joins TRBV7-2 and TRBJ1-3, with D unclear. Germline CDR1 reads SGHTA; CDR2 reads FQGNSA. CDR3 length: 14 residues. Trimming stripped 1 base from V and 4 bases from J, with 8 bases between. As DNA, the CDR3 is TGTGCCAGCAGCTTAGGGTTGATGGGAAACACCATATATTTT. Translation: CASSLGLMGNTIYF.

The J gene is TRBJ2-1, the V gene TRBV5-4, with 14 bases that match TRBD2. This CDR3 region has 17 residues. Germline lookup yields CDR1 SGHNT and CDR2 YYREEE (reference sequence). V gave up 4 bases and J gave up 6 bases; unmatched junction bases: 9. The CDR3 DNA reads as TGTGCCAGCAGCAACGGACTAGCGGGAGGCCGGGGCAATGAGCAGTTCTTC. This translates into CASSNGLAGGRGNEQFF.

This clone has a single count. This sequence joins TRBV28 and TRBJ2-5; 7 positions agree with TRBD1. TRBJ2-7 matches the DNA end more closely, so the J call is doubtful. Looked up from germline, CDR1 is MDHEN and CDR2 is SYDVKM. The CDR3 is 13 amino acids. The CDR3 spells CASKTGPHYEQYF. The CDR3 DNA follows: TGTGCCAGCAAGACAGGGCCCCACTACGAGCAGTACTTC.

Regarding this clone: Other nucleotide sequences in the sample specify the same CDR3. The V gene is TRBV2, the J gene TRBJ2-2; 7 bases map to TRBD1. This CDR3 is 14 amino acids long. J was trimmed by 2 bases and V by 6 bases; bases with no gene match: 3. Germline CDR1 reads SNHLY; CDR2 reads FYNNEI. The CDR3 nucleotides read TGTGCCAGCAGCCGGGACAGAAACACCGGGGAGCTGTTTTTT. Translated: CASSRDRNTGELFF. The variable domain in full, completed from reference TRBV2 and TRBJ2-2, reads EPEVTQTPSHQVTQMGQEVILRCVPISNHLYFYWYRQILGQKVEFLVSFYNNEISEKSEIFDDQFSVERPDGSNFTLKIRSTKLEDSAMYFCASSRDRNTGELFFGEGSRLTVL.

The chain employs TRBV10-3 and TRBJ1-2, with 9 nucleotides matching TRBD1. This CDR3 region has 13 residues. The germline V gene has CDR1 ENHRY and CDR2 SYGVKD. J was trimmed by 6 bases and V by 6 bases; bases with no gene match: 5. The DNA of the CDR3 is TGTGCCATCAGCGGACAGGGGATGAATGGCTACACCTTC. Its protein product is CAISGQGMNGYTF.

The CDR3 bases are TGTGCCAGTAGTCTCGGGACAGGGGTAGTCTATGGCTACACCTTC. Protein product: CASSLGTGVVYGYTF. The chain employs TRBV19 and TRBJ1-2, with 10 nucleotides matching TRBD1. Germline V gene sequence: CDR1 LNHDA, CDR2 SQIVND (reference sequence). Losses at the gene ends were 5 bases for V and 4 bases for J; bases not matched to a gene: 7. This CDR3 has 15 residues.

About this clone itself: This sample also contains other DNA sequences that code for the same CDR3. The chain is built from TRBV19 and TRBJ2-7; D not resolved. The V gene lost 1 base and the J gene lost 7 bases, with 11 bases spanning the gap. This CDR3 has 13 amino acids. Germline values: CDR1 LNHDA, CDR2 SQIVND (reference sequence). In nucleotides, the CDR3 is TGTGCCAGTAGTATAGGCCGGAGAGCGGAGCAGTACTTC. Its protein product is CASSIGRRAEQYF.

This chain joins TRBV7-8 and TRBJ2-1, with TRBD2 as a possible D gene (6 bases). Germline V CDR1 and CDR2: SGHVS, FQNEAQ. The CDR3 covers 16 residues. V was clipped by 3 bases and J by 4 bases, with 16 bases between them. Written as DNA, the CDR3 is TGTGCCAGCAGCTTGGGGGAGGCGAGGCGGTACAATGAGCAGTTCTTC. Translated: CASSLGEARRYNEQFF. Drawing the rest from reference TRBV7-8 and TRBJ2-1, the complete variable domain is GAGVSQSPRYKVAKRGQDVALRCDPISGHVSLFWYQQALGQGPEFLTYFQNEAQLDKSGLPSDRFFAERPEGSVSTLKIQRTQQEDSAVYLCASSLGEARRYNEQFFGPGTRLTVL.

The chain carries TRBV14 and TRBJ1-2, with unresolved D. The germline CDR1 and CDR2 sequences are SGHDN and FVKESK. The CDR3 runs to 13 residues. The ends were cut back, 2 bases at V and 4 bases at J, with 8 bases in the middle. CDR3 region: CASSQFPLYGYTF. In DNA form, the CDR3 reads TGTGCCAGCAGCCAATTTCCGCTCTATGGCTACACCTTC.

The V gene is TRBV30, the J gene TRBJ2-7; TRBD1 might be the D (5 bases). CDR1 GTSNPN and CDR2 SVGIG come from the germline V gene (reference sequence). Between the trimmed V and J ends, which lost 5 bases and 6 bases, there was a span of 17 bases. CDR3 size: 13 residues. CDR3 DNA: TGTGCCTGGTCCCCTAGGTTGACAGCCGAGCAGTACTTC. The encoded protein is CAWSPRLTAEQYF.